This T cell receptor beta chain was captured by sequencing in a study of shared T cell receptors in the human thymus. Produced via immunoSEQ multiplex PCR; TCRdb's table is partial and in-frame only. Among approximately 730,000 clones listed, 80% to 90% were seen once. The CDR3 sequence is 17 residues long. V gave up 3 bases and J gave up 2 bases, with 14 bases separating them. CDR1 is LNHDA, CDR2 SQIVND, per germline (reference sequence). The data also belong to a second study, concerning human thymus T cells. This second report adds: Seemingly biased V and J gene usage marked thymic and blood repertoires. Among unrelated individuals, related research reported thymic repertoires that overlapped highly.

The V gene is TRBV19, the J gene TRBJ1-6, with D perhaps TRBD1 (6 bases). The origin of this receptor is a girl under three years old with a congenital heart defect. Sample: thymocytes. The CDR3 nucleotides read TGTGCCAGTAGTATCCCCAGGGGTGAACCCTATAATTCACCCCTCCACTTT. Its translation: CASSIPRGEPYNSPLHF.